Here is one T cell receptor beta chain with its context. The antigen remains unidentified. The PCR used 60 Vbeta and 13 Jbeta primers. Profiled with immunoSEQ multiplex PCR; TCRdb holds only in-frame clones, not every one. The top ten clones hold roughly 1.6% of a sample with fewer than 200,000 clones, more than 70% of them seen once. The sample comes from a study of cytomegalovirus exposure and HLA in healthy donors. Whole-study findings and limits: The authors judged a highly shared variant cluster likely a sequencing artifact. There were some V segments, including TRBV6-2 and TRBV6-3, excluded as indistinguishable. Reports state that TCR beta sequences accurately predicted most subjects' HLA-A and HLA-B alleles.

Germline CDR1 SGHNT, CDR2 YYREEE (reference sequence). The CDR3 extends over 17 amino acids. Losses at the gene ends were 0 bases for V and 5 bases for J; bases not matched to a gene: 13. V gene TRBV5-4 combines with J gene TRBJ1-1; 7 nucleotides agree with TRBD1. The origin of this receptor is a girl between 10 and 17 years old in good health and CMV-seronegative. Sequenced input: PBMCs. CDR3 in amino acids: CASSLGKVVGGRTEAFF. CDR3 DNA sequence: TGTGCCAGCAGCTTGGGGAAGGTGGTAGGGGGCCGGACTGAAGCTTTCTTT.